The 27 T cell receptor beta chains below all came from one sample that was sequenced in a study of OX40 agonist ivuxolimab in advanced cancers. The repertoire was sequenced with immunoSEQ multiplex PCR; TCRdb's copy has only in-frame clones and lacks some. The sample holds fewer than 40,000 clones; roughly 80% are singletons and the top ten take about 10%. This material consisted of CD4+ or CD8+ T cells sorted from blood, taken in a trial of the OX40 agonist ivuxolimab. The receptors stem from an adult with an advanced solid tumor such as melanoma, head and neck, liver or kidney cancer.

The V call is TRBV10-1, the J call TRBJ2-2; D remains unclear. V was shortened by 5 bases and J by 7 bases, with 5 bases between the two germline ends. The CDR3 has 11 amino acids. Germline CDR1 WNHNN, CDR2 SYGVQD (reference sequence). CDR3 in amino acids: CASSRNGELFF. The CDR3 DNA is TGCGCCAGCAGTAGGAACGGGGAGCTGTTTTTT.

The genes are TRBV6-5 and TRBJ1-2; D is undetermined. Germline V lookup: CDR1 MNHEY, CDR2 SVGAGI. This CDR3 has 12 residues. Trimming pared 4 bases from V and 6 bases from J, leaving 9 bases between. The CDR3 sequence is CASSSVIDGYTF. The CDR3 nucleotides read TGTGCCAGCAGTTCAGTTATCGATGGCTACACCTTC.

The chain combines TRBV5-1 with TRBJ1-2; the D is unclear. The V gene's germline CDR1 is SGHRS and CDR2 YFSETQ. The V gene lost 2 bases and the J gene lost 4 bases, with 18 bases spanning the gap. CDR3 length equals 16 residues. This CDR3 is CASSLSAIGSVYGYTF. DNA of the CDR3: TGCGCCAGCAGCTTATCGGCAATAGGGTCAGTCTATGGCTACACCTTC.

CDR3 DNA sequence: TGCGCCAGCAGCTTGGAGGGCAGGCCTCCTTCGGGGGAGCAGTACTTC. Translated: CASSLEGRPPSGEQYF. The J gene is TRBJ2-5, the V gene TRBV5-1; tentatively, D is TRBD2 (6 bases). The length of the CDR3 is 16 residues. CDR1 is SGHRS and CDR2 is YFSETQ in the germline V gene. Trimming pared 0 bases from V and 11 bases from J, leaving 23 bases between.

Only one count was recorded for this clone. The J gene is TRBJ1-2, the V gene TRBV18, with D perhaps TRBD1 (5 bases). The CDR3 is made up of 15 amino acids. Germline values: CDR1 KGHSH, CDR2 LQKENI. V lost 4 bases and J 2 bases, leaving 14 bases between the germline ends. The CDR3 protein is CASSQNTDSNYGYTF. The CDR3 DNA is TGTGCCAGCTCACAAAACACCGACAGCAACTATGGCTACACCTTC.

This rearrangement joins TRBV6-5 to TRBJ2-7, with TRBD1 matching 12 bases. The V gene's germline CDR1 is MNHEY and CDR2 SVGAGI. J was trimmed by 6 bases and V by 6 bases; bases with no gene match: 6. The CDR3 has 14 residues. This CDR3 is CASSAGTGGAEQYF. As DNA, the CDR3 is TGTGCCAGCAGCGCCGGGACAGGGGGCGCCGAGCAGTACTTC.

This chain uses TRBV28 with TRBJ2-3, with D unclear. Per the germline V gene, CDR1 is MDHEN and CDR2 is SYDVKM. The ends were cut back, 6 bases at V and 5 bases at J, with 12 bases in the middle. The CDR3 contains 13 residues. CDR3 sequence reads: CASSVLVGDTQYF. For the CDR3, the DNA is TGTGCCAGCAGCGTCCTCGTAGGAGATACGCAGTATTTT.

The chain has TRBV2 and TRBJ1-5; D remains unclear. V dropped 2 bases and J dropped 1 base, with 27 bases sitting between them. Germline V gene data show CDR1 as SNHLY and CDR2 as FYNNEI. CDR3 length: 21 amino acids. CDR3 coding DNA: TGTGCCAGCAGTGAATCGGGGTCCCCGGGTCTTAAGGGTTCGAGCAATCAGCCCCAGCATTTT. Residues: CASSESGSPGLKGSSNQPQHF.

The chain links TRBV19 to TRBJ2-7, with unresolved D. The CDR3 runs 14 residues. The V gene's germline CDR1 is LNHDA and CDR2 SQIVND (reference sequence). V lost 5 bases, J lost 0 bases, and 11 bases lay in between. The CDR3 spells CASSPSDASYEQYF. The CDR3 nucleotides read TGTGCCAGTAGTCCTTCGGACGCCTCCTACGAGCAGTACTTC.

The chain links TRBV2 to TRBJ2-2; no reliable D call. V was shortened by 2 bases and J by 3 bases, with 7 bases between the two germline ends. The CDR3 runs to 14 residues. CDR1 and CDR2 (germline): SNHLY, FYNNEI. CDR3 amino acids: CASSENVYTGELFF. CDR3 nucleotide sequence: TGTGCCAGCAGTGAAAACGTTTACACCGGGGAGCTGTTTTTT.

This clone was recorded a few times. V gene TRBV7-7 combines with J gene TRBJ2-3; 10 bases agree with TRBD2. The germline gives CDR1 SSHAT, CDR2 FNYEAQ (reference sequence). The CDR3 covers 14 residues. Trimming took 2 bases from V and 4 from J; bases not matched to a gene: 0. The CDR3 is CASSLSGGADTQYF. CDR3 DNA: TGTGCCAGCAGCTTAAGCGGGGGGGCAGATACGCAGTATTTT.

The chain couples TRBV5-4 to TRBJ2-3; 9 bases align to TRBD2. The CDR3 spans 19 residues. The germline gives CDR1 SGHNT, CDR2 YYREEE (reference sequence). J lost 2 bases, V lost 0 bases, and 13 bases had no gene match. CDR3 nucleotides: TGTGCCAGCAGCTTGGCCGGTCTAGCGGGGACCCTCTTCACAGATACGCAGTATTTT. Translated: CASSLAGLAGTLFTDTQYF.

CDR3 protein: CASSLSVWGRQNTEAFF. The DNA of the CDR3 is TGTGCCAGCAGCTTGTCAGTTTGGGGACGGCAGAACACTGAAGCTTTCTTT. The V call is TRBV5-6, the J call TRBJ1-1, with a weak D call TRBD1 (5 bases). The CDR3 consists of 17 residues. V dropped 1 base and J dropped 1 base, with 17 bases sitting between them. Germline loops: CDR1 SGHDT, CDR2 YYEEEE.

This sequence joins TRBV27 and TRBJ2-6; D is tentatively TRBD1 or TRBD2 (6 bases each). V dropped 8 bases and J dropped 2 bases, with 16 bases sitting between them. The CDR3 runs to 16 residues. Germline lookup yields CDR1 MNHEY and CDR2 SMNVEV (reference sequence). CDR3 DNA sequence: TGTGCCAGCGGGGGGCAGAGGAGGACTGGGGCCAACGTCCTGACTTTC. Protein: CASGGQRRTGANVLTF.

The chain links TRBV6-6 to TRBJ2-5, with D hard to call. V lost 5 bases and J lost 4, with 5 bases in between. CDR3 length equals 11 residues. Germline CDR1 and CDR2: MNHNY and SVGAGI (reference sequence). The CDR3 protein is CASSPLETQYF. DNA for the CDR3: TGTGCCAGCAGTCCCTTAGAGACCCAGTACTTC.

V and J are TRBV2 and TRBJ2-3; TRBD2 aligns across 7 bases. V shed 4 bases and J 6 bases; nucleotides not matched to a gene: 4. Germline V gene data show CDR1 as SNHLY and CDR2 as FYNNEI. The CDR3 runs to 13 residues. For the CDR3, the DNA is TGTGCCAGCAGTGGTGGACTAGGGGATACGCAGTATTTT. Residues: CASSGGLGDTQYF.

This chain links TRBV6-5 with TRBJ2-7, with a possible D match to TRBD1 (7 bases). Trimming shortened V by 8 bases and J by 4 bases, and 12 bases separated the two germline ends. CDR1 MNHEY and CDR2 SVGAGI come from the germline V gene. The CDR3 extends over 12 amino acids. The CDR3 protein is CASSQGRYEQYF. CDR3 nucleotide sequence: TGTGCCAGCTCACAGGGGAGGTACGAGCAGTACTTC.

J is TRBJ2-3 and V is TRBV7-8; no firm D call. The CDR3 contains 14 residues. In germline, CDR1 is SGHVS, CDR2 FQNEAQ. V was shortened by 1 base and J by 4 bases, with 9 bases between the two germline ends. CDR3 bases: TGTGCCAGCAGCTTAGTGGTAGCAGCAGATACGCAGTATTTT. Translated: CASSLVVAADTQYF. The full variable domain, its missing parts supplied by reference TRBV7-8 and TRBJ2-3, is GAGVSQSPRYKVAKRGQDVALRCDPISGHVSLFWYQQALGQGPEFLTYFQNEAQLDKSGLPSDRFFAERPEGSVSTLKIQRTQQEDSAVYLCASSLVVAADTQYFGPGTRLTVL.

The chain joins TRBV19 to TRBJ1-4; D is possibly TRBD1 (6 bases). The V gene lost 6 bases and the J gene lost 2 bases, with 16 bases spanning the gap. The CDR3 spans 16 residues. Germline CDR1 LNHDA, CDR2 SQIVND (reference sequence). The CDR3, as DNA: TGTGCCAGTAGCAAAACAGGGACGAAGACTAATGAAAAACTGTTTTTT. This translates into CASSKTGTKTNEKLFF. Full variable domain (remainder filled in from reference TRBV19 and TRBJ1-4): DGGITQSPKYLFRKEGQNVTLSCEQNLNHDAMYWYRQDPGQGLRLIYYSQIVNDFQKGDIAEGYSVSREKKESFPLTVTSAQKNPTAFYLCASSKTGTKTNEKLFFGSGTQLSVL.

This clone was picked up one time. The genes are TRBV7-9 and TRBJ2-1; TRBD1 matches at 12 bases. There are 15 residues in the CDR3. With V trimmed by 5 bases and J by 9 bases, 8 bases remained unmatched. Germline CDR1 reads SEHNR; CDR2 reads FQNEAQ (reference sequence). In DNA, the CDR3 is TGTGCCAGCAGCGAGCCCGGGACAGGGGGCGGTGAGCAGTTCTTC. Protein: CASSEPGTGGGEQFF.

V usage is TRBV30 and J usage is TRBJ2-7; D remains unclear. CDR3 length: 14 amino acids. V was shortened by 2 bases and J by 2 bases, with 13 bases between the two germline ends. From germline, CDR1 is GTSNPN and CDR2 SVGIG (reference sequence). The CDR3 is CAWSPTGYAYEQYF. The CDR3, as DNA: TGTGCCTGGAGTCCTACCGGCTACGCCTACGAGCAGTACTTC.

The chain recombines TRBV6-1 with TRBJ1-1; D gene ambiguous. V lost 4 bases and J lost 2, with 11 bases in between. Germline CDR1 is MNHNS and CDR2 is SASEGT. The CDR3 contains 14 residues. In DNA, the CDR3 is TGTGCCAGCAGTGGGGATAACAGTAACACTGAAGCTTTCTTT. Its translation is CASSGDNSNTEAFF.

J is TRBJ1-5 and V is TRBV6-1; a possible D gene is TRBD1 (6 bases). V lost 6 bases and J 1 base, leaving 13 bases between the germline ends. CDR1 and CDR2 (germline): MNHNS, SASEGT. The CDR3 contains 15 residues. CDR3 nucleotide sequence: TGTGCCAGCAGGGGGGCGCAGGGAAGCAATCAGCCCCAGCATTTT. Amino acids: CASRGAQGSNQPQHF.

The CDR3 DNA is TGCAGCGTTCCCGACAGGGGGAAGAACACTGAAGCTTTCTTT. This encodes CSVPDRGKNTEAFF. The chain combines TRBV29-1 with TRBJ1-1; TRBD1 agrees at 9 bases. Germline CDR1 reads SQVTM; CDR2 reads ANQGSEA. Germline trimming cut 5 bases from V and 1 base from J; bases unmatched to any gene: 5. This CDR3 region has 14 residues.

V usage is TRBV5-1 and J usage is TRBJ1-1; D gene ambiguous. The CDR3 has 15 amino acids. CDR1 and CDR2 (germline): SGHRS, YFSETQ. Deletions cut 1 base from V and 1 base from J, with 11 bases between. The CDR3 DNA follows: TGCGCCAGCAGCTTGTTCGGGCAGGAGAACACTGAAGCTTTCTTT. It specifies CASSLFGQENTEAFF.

This chain uses TRBV7-2 with TRBJ2-1; possible D gene TRBD1, 6 bases. Trimming removed 4 bases from V and 7 bases from J, with 14 bases in between. The CDR3 has 14 residues. Looked up from germline, CDR1 is SGHTA and CDR2 is FQGNSA. The CDR3 nucleotides read TGTGCCAGCAGCTCTCGTCAGGGGAAAAATGAGCAGTTCTTC. It encodes CASSSRQGKNEQFF.

The sample holds one count of this clone. The rearrangement links TRBV6-5 to TRBJ1-5, with 8 bases that match TRBD1. V lost 6 bases and J lost 6; bases outside the gene matches: 7. This CDR3 has 14 residues. The germline gives CDR1 MNHEY, CDR2 SVGAGI. The CDR3 sequence is CASSPDRVFQPQHF. The DNA for the CDR3 is TGTGCCAGCAGCCCGGACAGGGTGTTTCAGCCCCAGCATTTT.